The entry that follows covers one T cell receptor beta chain sequence. Its antigen is not known. TCRdb ran MiXCR on the 5' RACE reads and lists one entry per CDR3 protein. The table has hundreds of thousands of distinct CDR3 sequences, 8% to 9% seen once. This entry is derived from a study of T-cell memory formation after mild COVID-19. Study summary: TCR clusters showed largely donor specificity. Study outcomes and limitations: The CD4+ clones that contracted clustered mainly within CM and EM, and the CD8+ clones concentrated in EMRA. Clones contracting day 15 to 85 were balanced CD4/CD8; later expanders leaned CD4+. In second-wave clones peaking day 37, SARS-CoV-2 specificity remained unconfirmed.

The trim removed 6 bases at V and 9 bases at J, leaving 8 bases unmatched. In germline, CDR1 is DFQATT, CDR2 SNEGSKA (reference sequence). The CDR3 sequence is 12 residues long. The origin of this receptor is a man aged 18 to 29 who had mild COVID-19 (a few samples of this study predate the infection). Cell type and time point are not known. Sequences were obtained from PBMCs or a T cell subset sorted from them (not recorded which). The chain uses TRBV20-1 and TRBJ1-5; 7 bases match TRBD1. The CDR3 loop is CSAGTATRPQHF. The CDR3 nucleotides read TGCAGTGCCGGGACAGCCACACGGCCCCAGCATTTT.